This TCR beta chain derives from a study of read filtering for tumor transcriptome and immune sequencing. The V segment lost 0 bases and the J segment 10 bases; nucleotides outside the gene matches: 15. CDR1 and CDR2 (germline): SGHTA, FQGNSA. The CDR3 runs to 17 residues. About this clonotype itself: It may be a read error: a sequence one base away is much more abundant. This likely comes from a read error, as the CDR3 has no conserved phenylalanine or tryptophan at its end.

Molecular barcoded adaptors covering alpha/delta and beta/gamma chains were used on approximately 400 ng RNA. TCRdb fed the reads into MiXCR, producing one record per CDR3 protein. The sample holds approximately 62,000 distinct CDR3 sequences, around a fifth seen once. Sequencing was performed on a population of CD138-negative cells sorted from bone marrow. The chain employs TRBV7-2 and TRBJ2-3; TRBD2 matches at 8 bases. The TCR sequence derives from a donor older than 35 with multiple myeloma. CDR3 nucleotide sequence: TGTGCCAGCAGCTTAGCAGGCGGGGCGGGGGGCCCAGGTTCGCAGTATCTT. This gives the protein CASSLAGGAGGPGSQYL.